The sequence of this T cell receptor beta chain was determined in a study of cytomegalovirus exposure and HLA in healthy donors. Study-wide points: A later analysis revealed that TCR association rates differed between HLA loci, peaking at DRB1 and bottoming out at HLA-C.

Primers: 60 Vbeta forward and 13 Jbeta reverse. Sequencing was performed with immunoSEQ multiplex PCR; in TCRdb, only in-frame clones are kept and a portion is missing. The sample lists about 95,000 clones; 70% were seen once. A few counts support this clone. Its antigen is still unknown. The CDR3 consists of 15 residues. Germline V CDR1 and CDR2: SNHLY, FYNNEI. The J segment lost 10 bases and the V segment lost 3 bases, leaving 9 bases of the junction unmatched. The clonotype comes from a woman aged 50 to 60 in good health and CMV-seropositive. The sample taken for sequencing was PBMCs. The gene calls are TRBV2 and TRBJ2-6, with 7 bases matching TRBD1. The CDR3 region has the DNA TGTGCCAGCAGTGATCAGTTGACAGGGTGGAACGTCCTGACTTTC. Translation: CASSDQLTGWNVLTF.